A selection of T cell receptor beta chains follows, all from one sample in a study of blood T cell repertoires in COVID-19. Produced via immunoSEQ multiplex PCR; TCRdb's table is partial and in-frame only. Found here are 330,000 or so clones, approximately 90% of them singletons; the top ten hold 3% to 4.5%. Source material: peripheral blood. Source of these receptors: a woman aged 55-70 years with COVID-19, enrolled during active disease. Both conserved end residues are part of each CDR3. Each record gives: D gene, J gene, V gene, CDR3 length, clone size, CDR3 protein, CDR3 DNA. The D gene is left open where the match is weak. The size entry is marked missing in some rows and otherwise reads once, few, many or a size class.

TRBD2,TRBJ2-3,TRBV2,15,once,CASSTKFGGSDTQYF,TGTGCCAGCAGTACTAAGTTCGGGGGGTCAGATACGCAGTATTTT
TRBD1,TRBJ1-2,TRBV5-1,14,NA,CASSLSTGGQGYTF,TGCGCCAGCAGCTTGAGCACAGGGGGCCAAGGCTACACCTTC
NA,TRBJ2-7,TRBV28,14,NA,CASSKPGRVYEQYF,TGTGCCAGCAGTAAGCCGGGGAGAGTCTACGAGCAGTACTTC
NA,TRBJ1-1,TRBV2,17,once,CASRPGENYRDNTEAFF,TGTGCCAGCAGGCCCGGGGAGAATTACAGGGATAACACTGAAGCTTTCTTT
TRBD1,TRBJ1-4,TRBV7-3,15,NA,CASSPRQGMGEKLFF,TGTGCCAGCAGCCCTAGACAGGGGATGGGCGAAAAACTGTTTTTT
TRBD1,TRBJ1-4,TRBV19,15,NA,CASSPLTGGDEKLFF,TGTGCCAGTAGTCCCCTGACAGGGGGCGACGAAAAACTGTTTTTT
NA,TRBJ2-2,TRBV19,15,NA,CASSMAGQTTGELFF,TGTGCCAGTAGTATGGCGGGACAGACCACCGGGGAGCTGTTTTTT
NA,TRBJ1-2,TRBV3-1/TRBV3-2,11,NA,CAVQGIYGYTF,TGTGCGGTTCAGGGGATCTATGGCTACACCTTC
TRBD1,TRBJ1-1,TRBV5-1,14,NA,CASSPTGVETEAFF,TGCGCCAGCAGCCCGACAGGGGTAGAGACTGAAGCTTTCTTT
TRBD1,TRBJ1-2,TRBV6-5,12,NA,CASSFRTGWYTF,TGTGCCAGCAGTTTCCGGACAGGGTGGTACACCTTC
TRBD1,TRBJ1-1,TRBV25-1,14,NA,CASSKGQGVTEAFF,TGTGCCAGCAGTAAAGGACAGGGAGTGACTGAAGCTTTCTTT
TRBD1,TRBJ1-2,TRBV6-6,16,NA,CASSVDRGASNYGYTF,TGTGCCAGCAGTGTTGACAGGGGGGCCTCTAACTATGGCTACACCTTC
NA,TRBJ1-2,TRBV6-5,13,NA,CASTPDGLVGYTF,TGTGCCAGCACCCCCGACGGACTAGTGGGCTACACCTTC
NA,TRBJ1-2,TRBV7-9,11,NA,CLSGRGYGYTF,TGCCTTTCCGGCAGGGGTTACGGCTACACCTTC
NA,TRBJ1-3,TRBV30,17,NA,CAWSVRGISKARDTIYF,TGTGCCTGGAGTGTACGAGGGATCTCAAAAGCCAGAGACACCATATATTTT
NA,TRBJ2-5,TRBV5-1,13,few,CASSLGGEETQYF,TGCGCCAGCAGCCTGGGGGGCGAGGAGACCCAGTACTTC
NA,TRBJ2-3,TRBV5-1,14,NA,CASSLVGYTDTQYF,TGCGCCAGCAGCTTGGTGGGCTACACAGATACGCAGTATTTT
TRBD1,TRBJ1-1,TRBV29-1,12,NA,CSGYRGRGEAFF,TGCAGCGGATACAGGGGGCGTGGTGAAGCTTTCTTT
NA,TRBJ1-2,TRBV19,14,NA,CASTSGQSYYGYTF,TGTGCCAGTACCTCCGGACAGAGTTACTATGGCTACACCTTC
NA,TRBJ2-7,TRBV10-3,14,NA,CAISESPAGDEQYF,TGTGCCATCAGTGAGTCTCCAGCGGGCGACGAGCAGTACTTC
NA,TRBJ2-5,TRBV6-2/TRBV6-3,14,NA,CASSYISVLETQYF,TGTGCCAGCAGTTACATTAGCGTTCTAGAGACCCAGTACTTC
NA,TRBJ1-2,TRBV28,15,NA,CASSPPVVTNYGYTF,TGTGCCAGCAGTCCCCCGGTTGTGACTAACTATGGCTACACCTTC
NA,TRBJ1-4,TRBV10-1,17,NA,CASTETRCAATNEKLFF,TGCGCCAGCACCGAGACACGGTGCGCAGCAACTAATGAAAAACTGTTTTTT
NA,TRBJ2-1,TRBV19,13,NA,CASSPQGSNEQFF,TGTGCCAGTAGTCCACAGGGCAGCAATGAGCAGTTCTTC
TRBD2,TRBJ2-5,TRBV7-9,16,NA,CASSLAPGLAYETQYF,TGTGCCAGCAGCTTGGCTCCGGGACTAGCATACGAGACCCAGTACTTC
TRBD1,TRBJ2-7,TRBV15,14,NA,CATSQDRGWYEQYF,TGTGCCACCAGCCAAGACAGGGGTTGGTACGAGCAGTACTTC
TRBD1,TRBJ1-1,TRBV5-1,18,NA,CASSLADRGFLMNTEAFF,TGCGCCAGCAGCTTGGCGGACAGGGGTTTCCTCATGAACACTGAAGCTTTCTTT
TRBD1,TRBJ1-3,TRBV10-3,13,NA,CAISGQAWDTIYF,TGTGCCATCAGCGGACAGGCGTGGGACACCATATATTTT
NA,TRBJ2-5,TRBV3-1/TRBV3-2,17,NA,CASSQASPGLVEETQYF,TGTGCCAGCAGCCAAGCTTCACCGGGGTTGGTGGAAGAGACCCAGTACTTC
TRBD1,TRBJ1-5,TRBV6-5,16,NA,CASSYSGTGFAQPQHF,TGTGCCAGCAGTTATTCCGGGACAGGGTTCGCTCAGCCCCAGCATTTT
NA,TRBJ1-1,TRBV15,13,NA,CATGDSQGPEAFF,TGTGCCACCGGGGATTCACAGGGACCTGAAGCTTTCTTT
TRBD2,TRBJ2-7,TRBV7-9,18,NA,CASSLLPLAGGGSYEQYF,TGTGCCAGCAGCTTACTCCCCCTAGCGGGGGGCGGCAGCTACGAGCAGTACTTC
NA,TRBJ1-1,TRBV19,15,NA,CASSIILGSNTEAFF,TGTGCCAGTAGTATTATCCTAGGGAGCAATACTGAAGCTTTCTTT
NA,TRBJ1-4,TRBV6-5,14,once,CASSPRDTYEKLFF,TGTGCCAGCAGCCCCCGGGACACCTATGAAAAACTGTTTTTT
NA,TRBJ1-3,TRBV28,14,once,CASVSPHSGNTIYF,TGTGCCAGCGTTTCCCCCCACTCTGGAAACACCATATATTTT
TRBD1,TRBJ1-2,TRBV11-2,16,NA,CASSSFGTAILYGYTF,TGTGCCAGCAGCTCTTTTGGGACAGCGATTCTCTATGGCTACACCTTC
NA,TRBJ1-2,TRBV6-1,15,NA,CASSEAHGRGYGYTF,TGTGCCAGCAGTGAAGCGCATGGCAGGGGCTATGGCTACACCTTC
TRBD1,TRBJ1-2,TRBV29-1,12,NA,CSVEQGAEGYTF,TGCAGCGTTGAACAGGGGGCCGAGGGCTACACCTTC
NA,TRBJ1-2,TRBV13,14,NA,CASSRRGGVRGYTF,TGTGCCAGCAGCCGCCGGGGGGGAGTTCGTGGCTACACCTTC
TRBD1,TRBJ1-2,TRBV11-2,17,NA,CASSRGGGQDGNYGYTF,TGTGCCAGCAGCCGAGGAGGGGGACAGGACGGGAACTATGGCTACACCTTC
TRBD1,TRBJ1-1,TRBV20-1,13,NA,CSASRQGISEAFF,TGCAGTGCGAGTAGACAGGGCATTTCTGAAGCTTTCTTT
TRBD2,TRBJ2-1,TRBV6-6,14,NA,CASRTSGGQNEQFF,TGTGCCAGCAGAACTAGCGGGGGTCAAAATGAGCAGTTCTTC
NA,TRBJ2-6,TRBV5-8,16,NA,CASSRGKISGANVLTF,TGTGCCAGCAGCAGGGGGAAGATTTCTGGGGCCAACGTCCTGACTTTC
TRBD1,TRBJ1-1,TRBV2,14,NA,CASRGSIGTGKAFF,TGTGCCAGCAGGGGATCAATCGGGACAGGAAAGGCTTTCTTT
NA,TRBJ2-1,TRBV20-1,11,NA,CSASLYNEQFF,TGCAGTGCTAGTTTATACAATGAGCAGTTCTTC
TRBD1,TRBJ1-1,TRBV7-9,14,NA,CASSSPGQGAEAFF,TGTGCCAGCAGCTCGCCGGGACAGGGGGCTGAAGCTTTCTTT
NA,TRBJ2-1,TRBV5-4,16,once,CASSLATSPLYNEQFF,TGTGCCAGCAGCTTGGCCACTAGCCCCCTCTACAATGAGCAGTTCTTC
NA,TRBJ1-5,TRBV6-1,15,NA,CASSEGTGRGQPQHF,TGTGCCAGCAGTGAAGGTACAGGGAGAGGTCAGCCCCAGCATTTT
TRBD1,TRBJ2-7,TRBV6-5,13,NA,CASSWDRVYEQYF,TGTGCCAGCAGTTGGGACAGGGTCTACGAGCAGTACTTC
NA,TRBJ1-3,TRBV9,14,few,CASSVGDSGNTIYF,TGTGCCAGCAGCGTAGGAGACTCTGGAAACACCATATATTTT
NA,TRBJ2-3,TRBV6-4,16,once,CASSDSGGAGTDTQYF,TGTGCCAGCAGTGACTCGGGGGGGGCCGGCACAGATACGCAGTATTTT
NA,TRBJ2-7,TRBV28,14,NA,CASRQTGPIYEQYF,TGTGCCAGCCGCCAGACAGGACCGATTTACGAGCAGTACTTC
TRBD1,TRBJ1-3,TRBV6-5,16,NA,CASSFGTGRSGNTIYF,TGTGCCAGCAGTTTCGGGACAGGGCGATCTGGAAACACCATATATTTT
NA,TRBJ2-3,TRBV6-4,13,NA,CASSAQHTDTQYF,TGTGCCAGCAGTGCACAGCACACAGATACGCAGTATTTT
NA,TRBJ1-1,TRBV19,12,NA,CASSHGTPEAFF,TGTGCCAGTAGCCATGGGACACCTGAAGCTTTCTTT
TRBD1,TRBJ1-4,TRBV5-1,15,NA,CASSPSGQPNEKLFF,TGCGCCAGCAGCCCGTCGGGACAGCCTAATGAAAAACTGTTTTTT
TRBD1,TRBJ2-5,TRBV7-8,17,NA,CASSLASTGEYQETQYF,TGTGCCAGCAGCTTAGCCTCTACAGGGGAATACCAAGAGACCCAGTACTTC